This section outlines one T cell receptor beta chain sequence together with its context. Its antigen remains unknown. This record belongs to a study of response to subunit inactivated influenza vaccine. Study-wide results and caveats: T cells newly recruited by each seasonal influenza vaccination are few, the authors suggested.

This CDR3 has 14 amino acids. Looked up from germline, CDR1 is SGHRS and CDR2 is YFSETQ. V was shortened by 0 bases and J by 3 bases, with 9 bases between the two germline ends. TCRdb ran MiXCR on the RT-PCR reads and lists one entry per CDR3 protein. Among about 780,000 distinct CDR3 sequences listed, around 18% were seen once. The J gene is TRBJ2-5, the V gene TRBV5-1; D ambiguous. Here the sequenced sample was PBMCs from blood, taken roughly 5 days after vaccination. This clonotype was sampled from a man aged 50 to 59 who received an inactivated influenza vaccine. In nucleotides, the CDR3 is TGCGCCAGCAGCTTGGCCTCTTGGGAAGAGACCCAGTACTTC. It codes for CASSLASWEETQYF.